This entry is about one TCR beta chain. The sample comes from a study of cytomegalovirus exposure and HLA in healthy donors. Trimming removed 5 bases from V and 1 base from J, with 8 bases in between. The CDR3 has 13 residues. Germline V gene sequence: CDR1 LNHDA, CDR2 SQIVND (reference sequence). PCR primers comprised 60 Vbeta and 13 Jbeta primers. Clones were read by immunoSEQ multiplex PCR, and TCRdb kept only the in-frame ones, dropping some. The data show 150,000 to 200,000 clones, over 75% seen once. The sequence came from a female donor in good health and CMV-seronegative. This chain uses TRBV19 with TRBJ1-1; TRBD1 might be the D (5 bases). The sequencing input was PBMCs. Here the CDR3 DNA reads TGTGCCAGTAGTCGGCAGGGGAACACTGAAGCTTTCTTT. Its protein is CASSRQGNTEAFF. The entire variable domain, with the rest obtained from reference TRBV19 and TRBJ1-1, is as follows: DGGITQSPKYLFRKEGQNVTLSCEQNLNHDAMYWYRQDPGQGLRLIYYSQIVNDFQKGDIAEGYSVSREKKESFPLTVTSAQKNPTAFYLCASSRQGNTEAFFGQGTRLTVV.